One sample yielded the 22 T cell receptor beta chains listed below, sequenced in a study of blood T cell repertoires in COVID-19. Sequencing was performed with immunoSEQ multiplex PCR; in TCRdb, only in-frame clones are kept and a portion is missing. The sample records fewer than 350,000 clones, 85% being singletons. Input material: peripheral blood. These receptors originate from a woman aged 50 to 65 with active or convalescent COVID-19.

This clone was observed a few times. The genes are TRBV6-5 and TRBJ1-2; 8 nucleotides line up with TRBD1. The V segment lost 6 bases and the J segment 12 bases; nucleotides outside the gene matches: 12. Germline V lookup: CDR1 MNHEY, CDR2 SVGAGI. The length of the CDR3 is 13 residues. The DNA of the CDR3 is TGTGCCAGCAGCCCCAACAGACAGGGGAAGGACACCTTC. Translated, it gives CASSPNRQGKDTF.

This clone appeared a few times. CDR3 protein: CASSQQGPDNSPLHF. The CDR3 region has the DNA TGTGCCAGCAGCCAGCAGGGTCCTGATAATTCACCCCTCCACTTT. V usage is TRBV4-2 and J usage is TRBJ1-6; D is possibly TRBD1 (5 bases). This CDR3 is 15 amino acids long. Germline CDR1 is LGHNA and CDR2 is YNFKEQ. V lost 3 bases to trimming and J lost 5 bases, with 11 bases between them.

This chain links TRBV29-1 with TRBJ1-4; 8 bases line up with TRBD1. This CDR3 is built from 14 residues. Germline-derived CDR1 and CDR2 are SQVTM and ANQGSEA. V was clipped by 6 bases and J by 6 bases; unmatched bases: 9. The CDR3 bases are TGCAGCGTGGGGAACAGGGGGTCATATGAAAAACTGTTTTTT. It specifies CSVGNRGSYEKLFF.

The V gene is TRBV19, the J gene TRBJ2-2; 10 bases fit TRBD2. Germline V gene data show CDR1 as LNHDA and CDR2 as SQIVND (reference sequence). The CDR3 spans 16 residues. After removal of 4 bases from V and 4 bases from J, the junction contained 6 bases not matched to a gene. CDR3 sequence: CASSNLAGVGTGELFF. CDR3 coding DNA: TGTGCCAGTAGTAACCTAGCGGGAGTGGGCACCGGGGAGCTGTTTTTT.

The CDR3 DNA is TGTGCCACCAGCCCACGTCAGGGGAAGTGGAACACCATATATTTT. Protein product: CATSPRQGKWNTIYF. V usage is TRBV15 and J usage is TRBJ1-3, with D possibly being TRBD1 (6 bases). The CDR3 spans 15 residues. CDR1 and CDR2 (germline): LNHNV, YYDKDF (reference sequence). The V gene lost 5 bases and the J gene lost 7 bases, with 18 bases spanning the gap. Drawing the rest from reference TRBV15 and TRBJ1-3, the complete variable domain is DAMVIQNPRYQVTQFGKPVTLSCSQTLNHNVMYWYQQKSSQAPKLLFHYYDKDFNNEADTPDNFQSRRPNTSFCFLDIRSPGLGDTAMYLCATSPRQGKWNTIYFGEGSWLTVV.

The rearrangement uses TRBV28 and TRBJ1-5; 8 nucleotides match TRBD1. J was trimmed by 6 bases and V by 7 bases; bases with no gene match: 8. Germline V gene lookup returns CDR1 MDHEN and CDR2 SYDVKM. The CDR3 contains 14 residues. The CDR3 coding sequence is TGTGCCAGCAACAACCGGGACAGGCTTCAGCCCCAGCATTTT. It codes for CASNNRDRLQPQHF.

The chain couples TRBV11-2 to TRBJ2-5; 7 bases are shared with TRBD2. The CDR3 length is 20 residues. Unmatched junction bases numbered 21, after V lost 0 bases and J lost 5 bases. Germline values: CDR1 SGHAT, CDR2 FQNNGV. Here the CDR3 reads CASSLDGSEGGPINPETQYF. CDR3 sequence (DNA): TGTGCCAGCAGCTTAGATGGGTCCGAGGGAGGGCCTATTAACCCCGAGACCCAGTACTTC.

This chain joins TRBV19 and TRBJ2-3; no reliable D call. V gave up 3 bases and J gave up 2 bases, with 9 bases separating them. The CDR3 spans 14 residues. Germline loops: CDR1 LNHDA, CDR2 SQIVND (reference sequence). The CDR3 reads CASSISSSTDTQYF. CDR3 nucleotides: TGTGCCAGTAGTATCTCGTCGTCCACAGATACGCAGTATTTT.

The rearrangement joins TRBV6-5 to TRBJ1-3; D is perhaps TRBD1 (5 bases). Germline CDR1 is MNHEY and CDR2 is SVGAGI. V lost 7 bases and J 1 base, leaving 8 bases between the germline ends. The CDR3 runs to 13 residues. This CDR3 reads CASTRQSGNTIYF. The CDR3 bases are TGTGCCAGCACAAGACAGTCTGGAAACACCATATATTTT.

This CDR3 is CASSYTGLGGYTF. In DNA form, the CDR3 reads TGTGCCAGCAGTTACACGGGACTCGGGGGCTACACCTTC. V gene TRBV6-5 combines with J gene TRBJ1-2; a weak D match, TRBD1 (5 bases). Germline V gene data show CDR1 as MNHEY and CDR2 as SVGAGI. The CDR3 has 13 amino acids. Trimming took 2 bases from V and 8 from J, leaving 12 bases between them.

The chain has TRBV5-1 and TRBJ2-1, with 9 positions matching TRBD2. In germline, CDR1 is SGHRS, CDR2 YFSETQ. V lost 1 base, J lost 0 bases, and 5 bases stayed unmatched. There are 17 residues in the CDR3. The CDR3 sequence is CASSLLEAGGSYNEQFF. The CDR3 region has the DNA TGCGCCAGCAGCTTGTTAGAAGCGGGAGGCTCCTACAATGAGCAGTTCTTC.

This rearrangement joins TRBV2 to TRBJ1-1; the D gene is possibly TRBD1 (5 bases). V was trimmed by 1 base and J by 0 bases, leaving 9 bases between them. Germline V lookup: CDR1 SNHLY, CDR2 FYNNEI. The CDR3 runs to 15 residues. CDR3 coding DNA: TGTGCCAGCAGTGAAGGACAGCTTCTGAACACTGAAGCTTTCTTT. Encoded protein: CASSEGQLLNTEAFF. Based on the CDR3 plus reference TRBV2 and TRBJ1-1, the full variable domain is EPEVTQTPSHQVTQMGQEVILRCVPISNHLYFYWYRQILGQKVEFLVSFYNNEISEKSEIFDDQFSVERPDGSNFTLKIRSTKLEDSAMYFCASSEGQLLNTEAFFGQGTRLTVV.

The gene calls are TRBV28 and TRBJ1-1, with 7 bases fitting TRBD1. J gave up 4 bases and V 2 bases, and 13 bases lay outside the gene matches. Germline V gene lookup returns CDR1 MDHEN and CDR2 SYDVKM. This CDR3 is built from 17 residues. In DNA, the CDR3 is TGTGCCAGCAGTTTACTCAGGGACAGCCACGTTCCCACTGAAGCTTTCTTT. It specifies CASSLLRDSHVPTEAFF.

The rearrangement joins TRBV28 to TRBJ1-2; unclear D gene. The CDR3 consists of 12 residues. Germline V gene data show CDR1 as MDHEN and CDR2 as SYDVKM. The CDR3 reads CVSRQSDYGYTF. The CDR3 region has the DNA TGTGTCTCGCGGCAGTCTGACTATGGCTACACCTTC.

The table lists this clone with a few counts. At the DNA level, this CDR3 is encoded by other sequences in the same sample as well. As DNA, the CDR3 is TGCGCCAGCAGCTTGGGACGGGGGGAGGGCCCATACAATGAGCAGTTCTTC. Its translation is CASSLGRGEGPYNEQFF. The chain is built from TRBV5-1 and TRBJ2-1; 7 bases line up with TRBD2. Looked up from germline, CDR1 is SGHRS and CDR2 is YFSETQ. Germline trimming cut 0 bases from V and 4 bases from J; bases unmatched to any gene: 10. The CDR3 is 17 amino acids.

The chain has TRBV7-8 and TRBJ1-1; weak D call: TRBD1 (6 bases). Germline V gives CDR1 SGHVS, CDR2 FQNEAQ. V gave up 5 bases and J gave up 0 bases, with 16 bases separating them. The length of the CDR3 is 16 residues. In DNA, the CDR3 is TGTGCCAGCAGCGATCAACCGGGACATCTGAACACTGAAGCTTTCTTT. Translated, it gives CASSDQPGHLNTEAFF.

This clone appeared once. The genes are TRBV5-4 and TRBJ2-3, with 8 bases lining up with TRBD2. The V gene's germline CDR1 is SGHNT and CDR2 YYREEE (reference sequence). J lost 0 bases, V lost 4 bases, and 10 bases had no gene match. This CDR3 region has 17 residues. The chain's CDR3 is CASSPGGVSGSTDTQYF. CDR3 in DNA: TGTGCCAGCAGCCCCGGGGGGGTTAGCGGGAGCACAGATACGCAGTATTTT.

The chain uses TRBV28 and TRBJ2-5; 11 nucleotides agree with TRBD2. V dropped 2 bases and J dropped 1; count of bases not matched to a gene: 6. Germline values: CDR1 MDHEN, CDR2 SYDVKM. CDR3 length: 17 amino acids. CDR3 in amino acids: CASSLLSSGRLQETQYF. For the CDR3, the DNA is TGTGCCAGCAGTTTACTCTCTAGCGGGAGGCTCCAAGAGACCCAGTACTTC.

The rearrangement links TRBV14 to TRBJ2-2; D possibly corresponds to TRBD1 (6 bases). The CDR3 sequence is 18 residues long. V dropped 2 bases and J dropped 0 bases, with 16 bases sitting between them. Germline loops: CDR1 SGHDN, CDR2 FVKESK. CDR3 residues: CASSQLGTGTTNTGELFF. CDR3 in DNA: TGTGCCAGCAGCCAACTAGGGACCGGGACAACGAACACCGGGGAGCTGTTTTTT.

This clone has a single count. The V and J genes are TRBV2 and TRBJ2-5; 9 positions agree with TRBD1. V was pared by 6 bases and J by 2 bases, with 4 bases of the junction left unmatched. Germline-derived CDR1 and CDR2 are SNHLY and FYNNEI. This CDR3 has 14 residues. The CDR3 DNA reads as TGTGCCAGCAGGGCGGACAGGGGACAAGAGACCCAGTACTTC. It codes for CASRADRGQETQYF.

This chain links TRBV6-4 with TRBJ2-3; TRBD2 agrees at 14 bases. Germline lookup yields CDR1 MRHNA and CDR2 SNTAGT. V lost 5 bases and J lost 4; bases outside the gene matches: 2. The CDR3 contains 15 residues. The CDR3 is CASSRTSGRSDTQYF. In DNA, the CDR3 is TGTGCCAGCAGTCGGACTAGCGGGAGGTCAGATACGCAGTATTTT.

The chain carries TRBV27 and TRBJ1-2; TRBD1 matches at 11 bases. Germline CDR1 reads MNHEY; CDR2 reads SMNVEV (reference sequence). This CDR3 is 15 amino acids long. V trimming: 5 bases; J trimming: 4 bases; junction bases outside the gene matches: 6. The CDR3 DNA is TGTGCCAGCAGTATCCGGACAGGGGGCGTCTATGGCTACACCTTC. Its translation is CASSIRTGGVYGYTF.